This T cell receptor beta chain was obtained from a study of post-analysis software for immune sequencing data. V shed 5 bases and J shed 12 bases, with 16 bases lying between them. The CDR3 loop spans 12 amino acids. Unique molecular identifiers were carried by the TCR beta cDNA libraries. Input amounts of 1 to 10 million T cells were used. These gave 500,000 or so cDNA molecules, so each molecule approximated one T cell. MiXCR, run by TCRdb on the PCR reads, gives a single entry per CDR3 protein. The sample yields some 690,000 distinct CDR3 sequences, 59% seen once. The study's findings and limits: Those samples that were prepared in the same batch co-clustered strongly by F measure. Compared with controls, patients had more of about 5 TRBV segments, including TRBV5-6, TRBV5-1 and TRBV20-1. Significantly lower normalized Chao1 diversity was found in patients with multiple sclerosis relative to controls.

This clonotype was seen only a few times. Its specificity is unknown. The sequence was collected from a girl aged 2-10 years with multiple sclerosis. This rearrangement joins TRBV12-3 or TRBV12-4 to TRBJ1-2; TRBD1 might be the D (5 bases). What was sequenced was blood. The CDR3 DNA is TGTGCCAGCAGTCCTCTGGAGGTGGGGCACACCTTC. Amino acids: CASSPLEVGHTF.